These T cell receptor beta chains were read from a single sample in a study of a mutant IDH1 vaccine in newly diagnosed glioma. Antigens for these TCRs are unknown. Profiling relied on immunoSEQ multiplex PCR, and the TCRdb table lists in-frame clones only, not all of them. The sample shows some 36,000 clones, roughly 76% of them seen only once. Sequenced material: PBMCs, taken from a glioma patient whose treatment included an IDH1 peptide vaccine. These receptors originate from a middle-aged man with glioma. Both conserved end residues are part of each CDR3. Fields, in order: V gene, D gene, J gene, clone size, CDR3 DNA, CDR3 protein. The D gene is left open where the match is weak. The size entry is marked missing in some rows and otherwise reads once, few, many or a size class.

V gene: TRBV4-1
D gene: -
J gene: TRBJ1-1
clone size: few
CDR3 DNA: TGCGCCAGCAGCCCCCCCACCGGGTGGGCCACTGAAGCTTTCTTT
CDR3 protein: CASSPPTGWATEAFF

V gene: TRBV27
D gene: -
J gene: TRBJ1-4
clone size: -
CDR3 DNA: TGTGCCAGCAGTTTCGGGGAAAAACTGTTTTTT
CDR3 protein: CASSFGEKLFF

V gene: TRBV5-1
D gene: -
J gene: TRBJ1-4
clone size: -
CDR3 DNA: TGCGCCAGCAGCCAGGGGATGGCAACTAATGAAAAACTGTTTTTT
CDR3 protein: CASSQGMATNEKLFF

V gene: TRBV6-1
D gene: TRBD1
J gene: TRBJ2-5
clone size: -
CDR3 DNA: TGTGCCAGCACTATGAGGACGGGACAGGGGGAGACCCAGTACTTC
CDR3 protein: CASTMRTGQGETQYF

V gene: TRBV6-6
D gene: -
J gene: TRBJ1-1
clone size: -
CDR3 DNA: TGTGCCAGCAGTTGGGGACGGGAGAACACTGAAGCTTTCTTT
CDR3 protein: CASSWGRENTEAFF

V gene: TRBV4-1
D gene: TRBD1
J gene: TRBJ2-7
clone size: -
CDR3 DNA: TGCGCCAGCAGCCAGGCGGGACAGGGGGCCTACGAGCAGTACTTC
CDR3 protein: CASSQAGQGAYEQYF

V gene: TRBV2
D gene: -
J gene: TRBJ2-7
clone size: -
CDR3 DNA: TGTGCCAGCAGTGGACCCGGGGCGAGGCACGAGCAGTACTTC
CDR3 protein: CASSGPGARHEQYF

V gene: TRBV19
D gene: -
J gene: TRBJ1-6
clone size: few
CDR3 DNA: TGTGCCAGTGCCGGGGCCGATAATTCACCCCTCCACTTT
CDR3 protein: CASAGADNSPLHF

V gene: TRBV6-5
D gene: -
J gene: TRBJ2-7
clone size: -
CDR3 DNA: TGTGCCAGCAGTTACAAGGGGGGCAATCTTGCCTACGAGCAGTACTTC
CDR3 protein: CASSYKGGNLAYEQYF

V gene: TRBV14
D gene: TRBD2
J gene: TRBJ2-7
clone size: -
CDR3 DNA: TGTGCCAGCAGCCAAGCCCCCGGGGGGACTGGGCCGTACGAGCAGTACTTC
CDR3 protein: CASSQAPGGTGPYEQYF

V gene: TRBV10-3
D gene: TRBD2
J gene: TRBJ2-7
clone size: -
CDR3 DNA: TGTGCCACCTGGACTAGCGGGGTCTCCTACGAGCAGTACTTC
CDR3 protein: CATWTSGVSYEQYF

V gene: TRBV7-9
D gene: -
J gene: TRBJ2-5
clone size: -
CDR3 DNA: TGTGCCAGCAGCTTACAGGAGACCCAGTACTTC
CDR3 protein: CASSLQETQYF

V gene: TRBV9
D gene: -
J gene: TRBJ2-5
clone size: -
CDR3 DNA: TGTGCCAGCAGCGTAGACTTGATAAGTCCTGGCCAGTACTTC
CDR3 protein: CASSVDLISPGQYF

V gene: TRBV12-2
D gene: -
J gene: TRBJ2-1
clone size: -
CDR3 DNA: TGTGCAAGTCGCTTAGTCGGTCAGGGACACTCCTACAATGAGCAGTTCTTC
CDR3 protein: CASRLVGQGHSYNEQFF

V gene: TRBV19
D gene: -
J gene: TRBJ2-7
clone size: -
CDR3 DNA: TGTGCCAGTAGACAGGGACGGGGAGGCGAGCAGTACTTC
CDR3 protein: CASRQGRGGEQYF

V gene: TRBV2
D gene: TRBD1
J gene: TRBJ1-2
clone size: -
CDR3 DNA: TGTGCCAGCAGTGTCGGGACAGACTATGGCTACACCTTC
CDR3 protein: CASSVGTDYGYTF

V gene: TRBV11-3
D gene: TRBD2
J gene: TRBJ2-1
clone size: -
CDR3 DNA: TGTGCCAGCAGCCCCGGGACTAGCGGTTACAATGAGCAGTTCTTC
CDR3 protein: CASSPGTSGYNEQFF

V gene: TRBV20-1
D gene: -
J gene: TRBJ2-5
clone size: -
CDR3 DNA: TGCAGTGCTAGAGATGAGGAGACCCAGTACTTC
CDR3 protein: CSARDEETQYF